The clone carrying this T cell receptor beta chain was counted a single time. This sample was included in a study of OX40 agonist ivuxolimab in advanced cancers. Study at large: Dose-escalation subjects each had hepatocellular carcinoma, melanoma, renal cell or head and neck cancer.

The repertoire was sequenced with immunoSEQ multiplex PCR; TCRdb's copy has only in-frame clones and lacks some. The sample lists roughly 40,000 clones, roughly nine tenths seen once, with 25% to 35% in the top ten. V shed 5 bases and J 3 bases; nucleotides not matched to a gene: 3. Germline assignment: CDR1 SGHTA and CDR2 FQGTGA. CDR3 length equals 13 residues. The receptor's source is an adult with an advanced solid tumor such as melanoma, head and neck, liver or kidney cancer. V and J are TRBV7-3 and TRBJ2-5; 7 nucleotides align to TRBD2. The material sequenced was CD4+ or CD8+ T cells sorted from blood, taken in a trial of the OX40 agonist ivuxolimab. This CDR3 is CASSGAGEETQYF. CDR3 nucleotide sequence: TGTGCCAGCAGCGGCGCGGGAGAAGAGACCCAGTACTTC.